One sample yielded the 6 T cell receptor beta chains listed below, sequenced in a study of CD8+ T cells in alopecia areata. Reverse transcribed after extraction, RNA yielded cDNA as the sequencing template. Clones were sequenced by immunoSEQ multiplex PCR, and TCRdb holds only the in-frame ones, with some missing. This table has 150,000 to 250,000 clones, approximately 56% appearing once. As for treatment: oral pan-JAK inhibitor, 5-10 mg twice daily. The specimen was CD4+ T cells sorted from blood, collected at week 4, from a patient treated with tofacitinib. The receptor set was obtained from a human donor with alopecia areata.

The chain has TRBV5-4 and TRBJ2-3; 8 positions agree with TRBD1. Trimming at V came to 5 bases and at J to 1 base, leaving 6 bases not matched to a gene. Germline assignment: CDR1 SGHNT and CDR2 YYREEE (reference sequence). CDR3 length: 15 amino acids. CDR3 amino acids: CASSPDRGGTDTQYF. In DNA form, the CDR3 reads TGTGCCAGCAGTCCTGACAGGGGAGGCACAGATACGCAGTATTTT.

This sequence joins TRBV6-6 and TRBJ1-2; TRBD1 is a possible D gene (6 bases). The CDR3 spans 12 residues. Germline V CDR1 and CDR2: MNHNY, SVGAGI (reference sequence). Trimming took off 7 bases at V and 7 bases at J, with 13 bases between the two ends. In DNA, the CDR3 is TGTGCCAGCACCGGGACAAGGGGTGGCTACACCTTC. It translates to CASTGTRGGYTF.

This clone came up once. V usage is TRBV6-5 and J usage is TRBJ2-2; 7 nucleotides align to TRBD2. The V gene's germline CDR1 is MNHEY and CDR2 SVGAGI. The CDR3 spans 13 residues. The V segment lost 5 bases and the J segment 7 bases; nucleotides outside the gene matches: 4. Here the CDR3 reads CASSRGDGGELFF. CDR3 nucleotides: TGTGCCAGCAGTCGGGGGGATGGCGGGGAGCTGTTTTTT.

This chain uses TRBV30 with TRBJ2-1; TRBD1 matches at 7 bases. J was trimmed by 12 bases and V by 2 bases; bases with no gene match: 16. Germline CDR1 GTSNPN, CDR2 SVGIG (reference sequence). The CDR3 length is 15 residues. Written as DNA, the CDR3 is TGTGCCTGGAGTACCGGGACAGAGAAAAATGATTGGCAGTTCTTC. Translated, it gives CAWSTGTEKNDWQFF.

The genes are TRBV30 and TRBJ1-5; tentatively, D is TRBD1 (6 bases). CDR1 GTSNPN and CDR2 SVGIG come from the germline V gene (reference sequence). CDR3 length: 15 amino acids. Trimming left V 3 bases short and J 1 base short, with 13 bases between. In nucleotides, the CDR3 is TGTGCCTGGAGGGTGGCGGGGGCGAGCAATCAGCCCCAGCATTTT. Translation gives CAWRVAGASNQPQHF.

The V call is TRBV5-1, the J call TRBJ2-7; 7 nucleotides line up with TRBD1. The ends lost 5 bases at V and 3 bases at J; junction bases unmatched: 5. The CDR3 has 13 residues. The germline gives CDR1 SGHRS, CDR2 YFSETQ. The CDR3 here is CASRMGQNYEQYF. The CDR3 bases are TGCGCCAGCAGAATGGGACAGAACTACGAGCAGTACTTC.